This T cell receptor (beta chain) stems from a study of OX40 agonist ivuxolimab in advanced cancers. Some background on the complete study: Ivuxolimab was an agonistic, fully human IgG2 monoclonal antibody directed against OX40 (CD134), a costimulatory receptor. In the dose-escalation cohort, 65% to 85% of patients were male, and the mean age was roughly 60 years with a range of roughly 23 to 90. Intravenous ivuxolimab was administered to patients every 2 weeks at six dose levels: 0.01, 0.1, 0.3, 1.5, 3 and 10 mg/kg. The paper reports the monotherapy dose-escalation portion (N of about 47 patients) of the phase I ivuxolimab trial. Peripheral TCRbeta sequencing was intended to test whether TCR sequence diversity was altered and clonal T-cell expansion was caused by ivuxolimab. Of the approximately 50 dose-escalation patients, hepatocellular carcinoma was present in 19, melanoma in approximately 15, renal cell carcinoma in 9 and head and neck cancer in 9. Patients were allowed to have had prior anti-PD-1, anti-PD-L1 or anti-CTLA-4 therapy, and 40% of the dose-escalation patients had previously received checkpoint inhibitors. Three dose-escalation patients achieved partial responses, one with hepatocellular carcinoma and two with cutaneous melanoma. The investigation overall reported the following: In the 0.1-3.0 mg/kg groups, partial responders had among the lowest normalized peripheral clonal expansion, particularly in CD8+ T cells. Clonal expansion of both CD4+ and CD8+ blood T cells was observed from baseline to week 6 at doses 0.1 to 3.0 mg/kg. Antigen specificity was not determined for the clonally expanded peripheral T cells. After ivuxolimab, CD8+ T cells had more expanded clones than CD4+ T cells on average. Low levels of normalized T-cell clonal expansion were also seen in some patients who did not respond.

The CDR3 numbers 10 residues from cysteine through phenylalanine. Only the CDR3 DNA stays, 30 bases, in frame from base 1. V and J are truncated by 7 bases and 3 bases respectively, leaving an intervening sequence of 6 bases. CDR1 and CDR2 were assigned from the germline V gene as SQVTM and ANQGSEA. The trial excluded patients who had a history of autoimmune disease or were on systemic immunosuppression. Peripheral blood for TCR sequencing was drawn from every dose cohort at baseline, at cycle 4 day 1 and at cycle 7 day 1. Samples were obtained from an open-label, multicenter, first-in-human phase I dose-escalation trial of ivuxolimab. Adults with locally advanced or metastatic melanoma, renal cell carcinoma, hepatocellular carcinoma or head and neck squamous cell carcinoma were enrolled in the trial. CD4+ and CD8+ T cells were sorted separately from peripheral blood before TCR sequencing. With regard to this clone: This clone's antigen is unknown. No clone much larger than this one lies a single base away; base qualities are absent.

Genomic DNA was extracted from sorted cells for sequencing of the TCRbeta CDR3 region. TCRbeta CDR3 regions were sequenced using the immunoSEQ Assay. TCRdb holds this immuneACCESS table with in-frame rearrangements only. Some clones are missing; in checked studies, unresolved V genes explain under half, and the rest has no known cause. For this sample the table gives about 82,000 clones, of which 91% were detected only once. The top ten hold 2.3% of the sample. The V gene is TRBV29-1 and the J gene is TRBJ1-1, with the D gene too uncertain to name. The TCR sequence derives from an adult with an advanced solid tumor such as melanoma, head and neck, liver or kidney cancer. Sequencing was performed on CD4+ or CD8+ T cells sorted from blood, taken in a trial of the OX40 agonist ivuxolimab. The nucleotides read TGCAGCGCAACGCACACTGAAGCTTTCTTT. Its translation is CSATHTEAFF.